These 14 T cell receptor beta chains were sequenced from one sample in a study of cytomegalovirus exposure and HLA in healthy donors. With 60 Vbeta and 13 Jbeta primers, the PCR was carried out. Repertoires were generated with immunoSEQ multiplex PCR, while TCRdb's copy carries only in-frame clones and drops some. The repertoire holds under 100,000 clones, with roughly 80% as singletons. The sequenced material came from PBMCs. Receptors were obtained from a boy aged 5-17 years in good health and CMV-seronegative.

CDR3 protein: CASRERGGQGRKEQYF. The DNA of the CDR3 is TGTGCCAGCCGAGAACGCGGGGGACAGGGGCGAAAGGAGCAGTACTTC. J is TRBJ2-7 and V is TRBV28; TRBD1 matches at 10 bases. CDR3 size: 16 residues. Trimming removed 8 bases from V and 7 bases from J; junction bases left unmatched: 17. CDR1 and CDR2 (germline): MDHEN, SYDVKM.

This sequence joins TRBV6-5 and TRBJ1-2; D gene ambiguous. Germline CDR1 is MNHEY and CDR2 is SVGAGI. V was trimmed by 5 bases and J by 6 bases, leaving 16 bases between them. CDR3 length: 14 residues. CDR3 residues: CASSGRTASDGYTF. CDR3 DNA sequence: TGTGCCAGCAGTGGTCGGACTGCCTCGGATGGCTACACCTTC.

The chain's CDR3 is CASSWNPGQTDNYGYTF. In DNA form, the CDR3 reads TGCGCCAGCAGCTGGAACCCGGGACAGACTGATAACTATGGCTACACCTTC. This sequence joins TRBV5-1 and TRBJ1-2; 7 positions match TRBD1. Germline CDR1 and CDR2: SGHRS and YFSETQ. This CDR3 is 17 amino acids long. The J segment lost 1 base and the V segment lost 3 bases, leaving 12 bases of the junction unmatched.

This clone appeared once. The CDR3 is CASIRRQGSEAFF. The CDR3 DNA reads as TGTGCCAGCATCCGACGACAGGGGAGTGAAGCTTTCTTT. The rearrangement links TRBV6-5 to TRBJ1-1; 8 nucleotides line up with TRBD1. This CDR3 has 13 amino acids. Trimming at V came to 7 bases and at J to 7 bases, leaving 8 bases not matched to a gene. The germline gives CDR1 MNHEY, CDR2 SVGAGI.

This chain connects TRBV27 to TRBJ1-1, with D perhaps matching TRBD1 (5 bases). Trimming took 5 bases from V and 5 from J, leaving 12 bases between them. The CDR3 has 13 residues. CDR1 is MNHEY and CDR2 is SMNVEV in the germline V gene (reference sequence). The CDR3 here is CASSPIGVTEAFF. CDR3 sequence (DNA): TGTGCCAGCAGTCCAATAGGGGTAACTGAAGCTTTCTTT.

The rearrangement links TRBV10-2 to TRBJ2-1; D gene uncertain. The germline V gene encodes CDR1 WSHSY and CDR2 SAAADI. CDR3 length: 14 amino acids. V was shortened by 3 bases and J by 2 bases, with 8 bases between the two germline ends. CDR3 region: CASSDGGTYNEQFF. In DNA, the CDR3 is TGCGCCAGCAGTGACGGCGGAACCTACAATGAGCAGTTCTTC.

CDR3 amino acids: CASSQVLAGVPPYNEQFF. CDR3 DNA: TGCGCCAGCAGCCAGGTACTAGCGGGGGTACCCCCCTACAATGAGCAGTTCTTC. The chain couples TRBV4-1 to TRBJ2-1; 11 bases match TRBD2. Germline loops: CDR1 MGHRA, CDR2 YSYEKL. After removal of 3 bases from V and 2 bases from J, the junction contained 9 bases not matched to a gene. The CDR3 runs 18 residues.

The V gene is TRBV4-1, the J gene TRBJ2-1, with 10 bases matching TRBD2. Germline V gene sequence: CDR1 MGHRA, CDR2 YSYEKL. CDR3 size: 15 residues. J lost 3 bases, V lost 5 bases, and 4 bases had no gene match. Written as DNA, the CDR3 is TGCGCCAGCAGCGTGCTAGCGGGGGTCTACAATGAGCAGTTCTTC. Translated, it gives CASSVLAGVYNEQFF.

This chain connects TRBV5-4 to TRBJ2-2; unclear D gene. The CDR3 runs to 15 residues. The V end lost 4 bases, the J end lost 0 bases, and 10 bases lay between the germline ends. Germline V gene sequence: CDR1 SGHNT, CDR2 YYREEE (reference sequence). The CDR3 coding sequence is TGTGCCAGCAGCCAGACACGAACGAACACCGGGGAGCTGTTTTTT. Translated, it gives CASSQTRTNTGELFF.

The chain has TRBV5-4 and TRBJ2-3; TRBD2 might be the D (6 bases). The CDR3 runs to 14 residues. Germline V gene lookup returns CDR1 SGHNT and CDR2 YYREEE (reference sequence). Between the trimmed V and J ends, which lost 0 bases and 5 bases, there was a span of 10 bases. The CDR3 DNA follows: TGTGCCAGCAGCTTGGCCCCCGGGGGAGATACGCAGTATTTT. Its protein product is CASSLAPGGDTQYF.

CDR3 amino acids: CAWSDRGDYGYTF. The CDR3 nucleotides read TGTGCCTGGAGCGATCGCGGGGACTATGGCTACACCTTC. The gene calls are TRBV30 and TRBJ1-2; D gene unclear. The CDR3 extends over 13 amino acids. Between the trimmed V and J ends, which lost 3 bases and 3 bases, there was a span of 11 bases. The germline V gene has CDR1 GTSNPN and CDR2 SVGIG (reference sequence).

The CDR3 DNA is TGTGCCAGCAGCTTGGGGGACAGGGTTGGCTACAATGAGCAGTTCTTC. Its translation is CASSLGDRVGYNEQFF. The chain uses TRBV5-4 and TRBJ2-1; 9 nucleotides line up with TRBD1. CDR1 and CDR2 from the germline V gene are SGHNT and YYREEE (reference sequence). J was trimmed by 3 bases and V by 0 bases; bases with no gene match: 4. The length of the CDR3 is 16 residues.

The chain has TRBV7-2 and TRBJ2-7; 8 bases match TRBD1. The CDR3 sequence is 14 residues long. The J segment lost 1 base and the V segment lost 5 bases, leaving 4 bases of the junction unmatched. Germline V gives CDR1 SGHTA, CDR2 FQGNSA. The CDR3: CASSARTGSYEQYF. The CDR3 nucleotides are TGTGCCAGCAGCGCCCGGACAGGGTCCTACGAGCAGTACTTC.

This clone was counted only a few times. The chain links TRBV27 to TRBJ1-1, with unresolved D. This CDR3 is built from 12 residues. Trimming took 8 bases from V and 7 from J, leaving 14 bases between them. Germline V gene data show CDR1 as MNHEY and CDR2 as SMNVEV (reference sequence). The chain's CDR3 is CASGRLVGEAFF. As DNA, the CDR3 is TGTGCCAGCGGTAGATTGGTTGGTGAAGCTTTCTTT.